This TCR beta chain was recovered during a study of identical twins. The CDR3 is 14 residues long. The ends were cut back, 1 base at V and 6 bases at J, with 13 bases in the middle. Germline V CDR1 and CDR2: SGHTA, FQGNSA. TCRdb processed the 5' RACE reads anew with MiXCR; each CDR3 protein has one entry. The sample consists of about 100,000 distinct CDR3 sequences, about 6.1% of them appearing once. In its sample, this clonotype was seen many times. V usage is TRBV7-2 and J usage is TRBJ2-7; D possibly matches TRBD1 or TRBD2 (5 bases each). This receptor was taken from a woman in her forties or fifties in good health. Sequenced: memory T cells sorted from blood. This CDR3 reads CASSLEPGPSEQYF. CDR3 nucleotides: TGTGCCAGCAGCTTAGAACCGGGGCCGAGCGAGCAGTACTTC.